The 28 T cell receptor beta chains below were found in one sample sequenced in a study of blood T cell repertoires in COVID-19. Measured with immunoSEQ multiplex PCR; TCRdb has only the in-frame clones, and not every one. Among roughly 150,000 clones, about four fifths were seen once, and the ten largest hold around a sixth. Sequences were obtained from PBMCs or T cells enriched from blood (not recorded which). These receptors were collected from a man aged 60 to 75 who had recovered from COVID-19.

The chain joins TRBV6-5 to TRBJ2-2, with 13 bases fitting TRBD2. The CDR3 consists of 15 residues. The germline V gene has CDR1 MNHEY and CDR2 SVGAGI. The ends lost 7 bases at V and 7 bases at J; junction bases unmatched: 6. The CDR3 loop is CASIRLAGGGGELFF. In nucleotides, the CDR3 is TGTGCCAGCATTCGACTAGCGGGGGGCGGCGGGGAGCTGTTTTTT.

The chain carries TRBV5-1 and TRBJ2-5; 9 bases agree with TRBD1. CDR1 is SGHRS and CDR2 is YFSETQ in the germline V gene. The V gene end was trimmed by 4 bases and the J gene end by 5 bases; junction bases not matched to a gene: 9. The CDR3 covers 15 residues. CDR3 protein: CASSIQGTGRETQYF. The CDR3 nucleotides are TGCGCCAGCAGCATTCAAGGGACAGGGCGGGAGACCCAGTACTTC.

The V call is TRBV15, the J call TRBJ2-1; D may be TRBD2 (6 bases). V lost 4 bases and J 10 bases, leaving 11 bases between the germline ends. From germline, CDR1 is LNHNV and CDR2 YYDKDF (reference sequence). The CDR3 is 12 residues long. The CDR3 here is CATSKEEGEQFF. DNA of the CDR3: TGTGCCACCAGCAAAGAGGAGGGGGAGCAGTTCTTC.

The chain recombines TRBV24-1 with TRBJ2-7, with 7 positions matching TRBD1. The CDR3 has 16 amino acids. CDR1 KGHDR and CDR2 SFDVKD come from the germline V gene. The trim removed 6 bases at V and 0 bases at J, leaving 10 bases unmatched. The CDR3 is CATSLHTGVSSYEQYF. CDR3 in DNA: TGTGCCACCAGTCTACATACAGGGGTAAGCTCCTACGAGCAGTACTTC.

The rearrangement joins TRBV6-6 to TRBJ2-2; TRBD1 might be the D (6 bases). In germline, CDR1 is MNHNY, CDR2 SVGAGI (reference sequence). The CDR3 extends over 14 amino acids. Trimming shortened V by 6 bases and J by 1 base, and 9 bases separated the two germline ends. The CDR3: CASRAQGNTGELFF. For the CDR3, the DNA is TGTGCCAGCAGGGCACAGGGGAACACCGGGGAGCTGTTTTTT.

CDR3 coding DNA: TGTGCCAGCAGTTCCGACAGGGCCTATGGCTACACCTTC. This sequence encodes CASSSDRAYGYTF. The chain has TRBV12-3 or TRBV12-4 and TRBJ1-2, with TRBD1 matching over 7 bases. The CDR3 length is 13 residues. Trimming took 4 bases from V and 4 from J; bases not matched to a gene: 3.

J is TRBJ2-4 and V is TRBV27; 11 nucleotides match TRBD2. After removal of 5 bases from V and 4 bases from J, the junction contained 7 bases not matched to a gene. CDR1 is MNHEY, CDR2 SMNVEV, per germline (reference sequence). CDR3 length: 16 residues. The CDR3 sequence is CASSPGLAGHKNIQYF. The CDR3 DNA reads as TGTGCCAGCAGTCCCGGACTAGCGGGCCATAAAAACATTCAGTACTTC.

The V gene is TRBV19, the J gene TRBJ2-2, with D maybe TRBD2 (5 bases). Trimming stripped 2 bases from V and 4 bases from J, with 11 bases between. The CDR3 runs to 15 residues. Germline values: CDR1 LNHDA, CDR2 SQIVND (reference sequence). For the CDR3, the DNA is TGTGCCAGTAGTATAAACTCCGGAGGCACCGGGGAGCTGTTTTTT. Residues: CASSINSGGTGELFF.

The V and J genes are TRBV12-3 or TRBV12-4 and TRBJ1-2; possibly TRBD1 for D (5 bases). This CDR3 spans 13 amino acids. Between the trimmed V and J ends, which lost 3 bases and 8 bases, there was a span of 13 bases. CDR3 sequence reads: CASSLPQGVGYTF. In DNA form, the CDR3 reads TGTGCCAGCAGTTTGCCCCAGGGTGTCGGCTACACCTTC.

The genes are TRBV2 and TRBJ2-1, with TRBD2 matching 10 bases. CDR3 size: 13 residues. Losses at the gene ends were 7 bases for V and 4 bases for J; bases not matched to a gene: 1. Germline-derived CDR1 and CDR2 are SNHLY and FYNNEI. The CDR3 nucleotides read TGTGCCAGCAAGCGGGAGGGGTACAATGAGCAGTTCTTC. This codes for CASKREGYNEQFF.

The V call is TRBV20-1, the J call TRBJ2-3; 11 nucleotides align to TRBD2. J was trimmed by 6 bases and V by 3 bases; bases with no gene match: 14. This CDR3 region has 17 residues. The germline CDR1 and CDR2 sequences are DFQATT and SNEGSKA (reference sequence). CDR3 residues: CSASSLAGGGGGDTQYF. DNA for the CDR3: TGCAGTGCTAGTTCCCTAGCGGGGGGAGGTGGCGGGGATACGCAGTATTTT.

This clone was counted once. This chain connects TRBV24-1 to TRBJ2-7; TRBD2 aligns across 8 bases. V lost 7 bases, J lost 4 bases, and 17 bases stayed unmatched. The CDR3 is 17 amino acids. The germline gives CDR1 KGHDR, CDR2 SFDVKD. The CDR3 sequence: CATRGCRGGQALYEQYF. CDR3 sequence (DNA): TGTGCCACCAGGGGTTGCCGCGGGGGGCAGGCATTATACGAGCAGTACTTC.

The chain recombines TRBV7-3 with TRBJ2-1; 8 bases line up with TRBD2. Germline V CDR1 and CDR2: SGHTA, FQGTGA. This CDR3 is 16 amino acids long. V was clipped by 1 base and J by 4 bases; unmatched bases: 6. This CDR3 reads CASSLRRRGEYNEQFF. DNA of the CDR3: TGTGCCAGCAGCTTAAGAAGGCGGGGGGAATACAATGAGCAGTTCTTC.

This chain uses TRBV4-1 with TRBJ2-3, with 13 bases fitting TRBD2. In germline, CDR1 is MGHRA, CDR2 YSYEKL. There are 16 residues in the CDR3. V lost 9 bases and J lost 0; bases outside the gene matches: 6. The CDR3 loop is CASRRTSGGSTDTQYF. The CDR3 DNA sequence: TGCGCCAGTAGGAGGACTAGCGGGGGAAGCACAGATACGCAGTATTTT.

This sequence joins TRBV27 and TRBJ2-7, with TRBD1 matching over 8 bases. This CDR3 region has 17 residues. Trimming took 2 bases from V and 3 from J; bases not matched to a gene: 12. Germline CDR1 MNHEY, CDR2 SMNVEV (reference sequence). CDR3 bases: TGTGCCAGCAGTTTAAGAGTCTCGGTACAGGGGGTCTACGAGCAGTACTTC. Protein product: CASSLRVSVQGVYEQYF.

This chain links TRBV7-2 with TRBJ2-1; D is possibly TRBD2 (5 bases). Trimming stripped 0 bases from V and 6 bases from J, with 15 bases between. The CDR3 length is 16 residues. Germline V gene lookup returns CDR1 SGHTA and CDR2 FQGNSA. CDR3 coding DNA: TGTGCCAGCAGCTTAGCAGAGACCCTCCGGGGCAATGAGCAGTTCTTC. The encoded protein is CASSLAETLRGNEQFF.

The CDR3, as DNA: TGTGCCAGAAGCGGGCCAGGGAATCAGCCCCAGCATTTT. Protein sequence: CARSGPGNQPQHF. The rearrangement joins TRBV5-3 to TRBJ1-5; D possibly corresponds to TRBD1 (5 bases). TRBV5-3 is recorded as an ORF, its role being uncertain. The CDR3 sequence is 13 residues long. Trimming removed 4 bases at V and 4 bases at J, with 9 bases between.

V gene TRBV30 combines with J gene TRBJ2-1, with a weak D call TRBD2 (7 bases). V lost 3 bases and J lost 0, with 21 bases in between. This CDR3 comprises 18 residues. The germline CDR1 and CDR2 sequences are GTSNPN and SVGIG (reference sequence). The CDR3 coding sequence is TGTGCCTGGAGGGATCCCTCGTCTAGGGGGGGCTCCTACAATGAGCAGTTCTTC. Protein product: CAWRDPSSRGGSYNEQFF.

This clone has a single count. The chain recombines TRBV7-2 with TRBJ1-1, with no clear D. This CDR3 is 16 amino acids long. Trimming shortened V by 1 base and J by 0 bases, and 12 bases separated the two germline ends. CDR1 and CDR2 from the germline V gene are SGHTA and FQGNSA. This CDR3 reads CASSLVGANMNTEAFF. The CDR3 bases are TGTGCCAGCAGCTTAGTGGGAGCCAACATGAACACTGAAGCTTTCTTT. Complete variable domain (other parts from reference TRBV7-2 and TRBJ1-1): GAGVSQSPSNKVTEKGKDVELRCDPISGHTALYWYRQSLGQGLEFLIYFQGNSAPDKSGLPSDRFSAERTGGSVSTLTIQRTQQEDSAVYLCASSLVGANMNTEAFFGQGTRLTVV.

The chain carries TRBV28 and TRBJ1-2; D is uncertain. The ends were cut back, 6 bases at V and 5 bases at J, with 10 bases in the middle. The CDR3 sequence is 12 residues long. Germline CDR1 reads MDHEN; CDR2 reads SYDVKM. The CDR3 spells CASRDQLYGYTF. In DNA form, the CDR3 reads TGTGCCAGCAGAGACCAACTATATGGCTACACCTTC.

This chain links TRBV7-9 with TRBJ1-2, with no clear D. This CDR3 has 15 amino acids. Deletions cut 5 bases from V and 5 bases from J, with 18 bases between. Looked up from germline, CDR1 is SEHNR and CDR2 is FQNEAQ (reference sequence). The CDR3 sequence is CASSVTSGVHYGYTF. As DNA, the CDR3 is TGTGCCAGCAGCGTGACATCGGGAGTCCATTATGGCTACACCTTC.

The chain is built from TRBV7-8 and TRBJ1-6; D possibly corresponds to TRBD1 (6 bases). The CDR3 sequence is 15 residues long. V lost 2 bases to trimming and J lost 7 bases, with 12 bases between them. In germline, CDR1 is SGHVS, CDR2 FQNEAQ. CDR3 in amino acids: CASSLQARGNSPLHF. The CDR3 DNA follows: TGTGCCAGCAGCTTACAAGCGAGGGGGAATTCACCCCTCCACTTT.

Only a few counts were recorded for this clone. The rearrangement links TRBV27 to TRBJ2-5; 8 positions agree with TRBD2. CDR1 and CDR2 from the germline V gene are MNHEY and SMNVEV (reference sequence). The CDR3 sequence is 12 residues long. The ends lost 4 bases at V and 14 bases at J; junction bases unmatched: 9. This chain's CDR3 is CASSSQGLAFYF. CDR3 sequence (DNA): TGTGCCAGCAGTTCGCAAGGACTAGCATTTTACTTC.

Details on this clone: The sample holds other DNA sequences that translate to the same CDR3. This rearrangement joins TRBV28 to TRBJ2-3; 8 bases align to TRBD2. The CDR3 runs to 14 residues. CDR1 and CDR2 from the germline V gene are MDHEN and SYDVKM. V dropped 3 bases and J dropped 3; count of bases not matched to a gene: 2. The CDR3 nucleotides are TGTGCCAGCAGTTTTGTAGCGGGAACAGATACGCAGTATTTT. Its protein is CASSFVAGTDTQYF.

This sequence joins TRBV6-5 and TRBJ1-6; no firm D call. Germline CDR1 MNHEY, CDR2 SVGAGI. V lost 6 bases and J 11 bases, leaving 14 bases between the germline ends. There are 13 residues in the CDR3. CDR3 in DNA: TGTGCCAGCAGCCGGCCAGGCGAGCCACCCCTCCACTTT. Amino acid sequence: CASSRPGEPPLHF.

This clone was detected once. In DNA form, the CDR3 reads TGTGCCAGCACCGATGAGGGAGGGGGGGTTCGCGAGCAGTACTTC. Translated: CASTDEGGGVREQYF. J is TRBJ2-7 and V is TRBV28, with D perhaps TRBD2 (7 bases). CDR3 length: 15 residues. Germline loops: CDR1 MDHEN, CDR2 SYDVKM. V was cut by 7 bases and J by 6 bases, with 22 bases left in between.

The rearrangement joins TRBV7-6 to TRBJ2-1; 10 bases align to TRBD1. V gave up 0 bases and J gave up 8 bases; unmatched junction bases: 4. Germline assignment: CDR1 SGHVS and CDR2 FNYEAQ. The CDR3 sequence is 15 residues long. The chain's CDR3 is CASSLAPGTGDEQFF. The CDR3 DNA follows: TGTGCCAGCAGCTTAGCGCCAGGGACAGGGGATGAGCAGTTCTTC.

The chain uses TRBV5-1 and TRBJ2-6; D remains ambiguous. There are 15 residues in the CDR3. The germline V gene encodes CDR1 SGHRS and CDR2 YFSETQ. V was trimmed by 0 bases and J by 0 bases, leaving 4 bases between them. CDR3 residues: CASSLGSSGANVLTF. The DNA for the CDR3 is TGCGCCAGCAGCTTGGGGAGCTCTGGGGCCAACGTCCTGACTTTC. Drawing the rest from reference TRBV5-1 and TRBJ2-6, the complete variable domain is KAGVTQTPRYLIKTRGQQVTLSCSPISGHRSVSWYQQTPGQGLQFLFEYFSETQRNKGNFPGRFSGRQFSNSRSEMNVSTLELGDSALYLCASSLGSSGANVLTFGAGSRLTVL.